Listed below are T cell receptor beta chains from one sample, sequenced in a study of blood T cell repertoires in COVID-19. Some clones are missing from TCRdb's copy, which holds only in-frame ones; the method was immunoSEQ multiplex PCR. This table holds some 180,000 clones, approximately 88% found once. Sample: peripheral blood. These receptors all stem from a woman aged 35 to 49 with COVID-19, enrolled during active disease. The CDR3 runs from the conserved cysteine through the conserved F or W. The D gene is left open where the match is weak. A clone size is listed for some rows: how often the clone was seen (once, few, many), or a class if it is expanded.

clone size: .; V gene: TRBV5-1; J gene: TRBJ2-7; D gene: TRBD2; CDR3 protein: CASSLGPYGGEYGEQYF; CDR3 DNA: TGCGCCAGCAGCTTGGGACCCTACGGGGGGGAGTACGGCGAGCAGTACTTC
clone size: .; V gene: TRBV18; J gene: TRBJ2-5; D gene: .; CDR3 protein: CASSPLEETQYF; CDR3 DNA: TGTGCCAGCTCACCCCTGGAGGAGACCCAGTACTTC
clone size: .; V gene: TRBV6-1; J gene: TRBJ1-4; D gene: TRBD1; CDR3 protein: CASRDRGNEKLFF; CDR3 DNA: TGTGCCAGCCGGGACAGGGGGAATGAAAAACTGTTTTTT
clone size: .; V gene: TRBV19; J gene: TRBJ1-2; D gene: .; CDR3 protein: CASSIVQVGLLFTF; CDR3 DNA: TGTGCCAGTAGTATAGTACAGGTTGGCCTACTCTTTACCTTC
clone size: .; V gene: TRBV19; J gene: TRBJ1-4; D gene: .; CDR3 protein: CASSLVVTEKLFF; CDR3 DNA: TGTGCCAGTAGTTTAGTAGTTACTGAAAAACTGTTTTTT
clone size: .; V gene: TRBV28; J gene: TRBJ1-2; D gene: .; CDR3 protein: CASSQLRRGGYTF; CDR3 DNA: TGTGCCAGCAGTCAACTCAGGCGGGGAGGCTACACCTTC
clone size: .; V gene: TRBV13; J gene: TRBJ1-1; D gene: .; CDR3 protein: CASSIKQGTSNLNTEAFF; CDR3 DNA: TGTGCCAGCAGCATAAAACAGGGAACGTCCAACCTGAACACTGAAGCTTTCTTT
clone size: .; V gene: TRBV28; J gene: TRBJ1-6; D gene: TRBD1; CDR3 protein: CASSLLGQALRNSPLHF; CDR3 DNA: TGTGCCAGCAGTTTATTGGGACAGGCACTGAGGAATTCACCCCTCCACTTT
clone size: .; V gene: TRBV27; J gene: TRBJ2-3; D gene: .; CDR3 protein: CASSFRGGTTDTQYF; CDR3 DNA: TGTGCCAGCAGTTTCCGTGGCGGGACTACAGATACGCAGTATTTT
clone size: .; V gene: TRBV6-6; J gene: TRBJ1-4; D gene: .; CDR3 protein: CASSYWSGVNEKLFF; CDR3 DNA: TGTGCCAGCAGTTATTGGTCAGGGGTTAATGAAAAACTGTTTTTT
clone size: .; V gene: TRBV6-1; J gene: TRBJ1-2; D gene: .; CDR3 protein: CASSEIGRGNYGYTF; CDR3 DNA: TGTGCCAGCAGTGAAATTGGGAGAGGGAACTATGGCTACACCTTC
clone size: .; V gene: TRBV29-1; J gene: TRBJ1-4; D gene: .; CDR3 protein: CSAAGEPSNEKLFF; CDR3 DNA: TGCAGCGCCGCAGGGGAACCTTCTAATGAAAAACTGTTTTTT
clone size: .; V gene: TRBV10-1; J gene: TRBJ1-2; D gene: .; CDR3 protein: CASRDRDRTGPDGYTF; CDR3 DNA: TGCGCCAGCAGAGATCGAGACCGTACAGGGCCGGATGGCTACACCTTC
clone size: few; V gene: TRBV28; J gene: TRBJ1-1; D gene: .; CDR3 protein: CASGVGAMNTEAFF; CDR3 DNA: TGTGCCAGCGGGGTGGGGGCTATGAACACTGAAGCTTTCTTT
clone size: .; V gene: TRBV7-3; J gene: TRBJ2-7; D gene: .; CDR3 protein: CASSLGNRDKQYF; CDR3 DNA: TGTGCCAGCAGCTTAGGAAACAGGGATAAGCAGTACTTC
clone size: .; V gene: TRBV10-3; J gene: TRBJ1-1; D gene: .; CDR3 protein: CAISDGGGENTEAFF; CDR3 DNA: TGTGCCATCAGTGACGGGGGAGGGGAGAACACTGAAGCTTTCTTT
clone size: .; V gene: TRBV28; J gene: TRBJ1-4; D gene: TRBD1; CDR3 protein: CASSLDPGQGANSEKLFF; CDR3 DNA: TGTGCCAGCAGTTTAGACCCGGGACAGGGGGCGAATAGTGAAAAACTGTTTTTT
clone size: .; V gene: TRBV6-1; J gene: TRBJ1-1; D gene: .; CDR3 protein: CASSENWGENTEAFF; CDR3 DNA: TGTGCCAGCAGTGAAAATTGGGGGGAGAACACTGAAGCTTTCTTT
clone size: .; V gene: TRBV27; J gene: TRBJ1-2; D gene: .; CDR3 protein: CASSLGAHYGYTF; CDR3 DNA: TGTGCCAGCAGTTTGGGGGCCCACTATGGCTACACCTTC
clone size: .; V gene: TRBV7-2; J gene: TRBJ2-5; D gene: TRBD1; CDR3 protein: CASSPSGTGGETQYF; CDR3 DNA: TGTGCCAGCAGCCCGTCCGGGACAGGGGGCGAGACCCAGTACTTC
clone size: .; V gene: TRBV19; J gene: TRBJ1-4; D gene: .; CDR3 protein: CASSNRRGEKLFF; CDR3 DNA: TGTGCCAGTAGTAACAGAAGGGGGGAAAAACTGTTTTTT
clone size: .; V gene: TRBV3-1/TRBV3-2; J gene: TRBJ2-1; D gene: TRBD1; CDR3 protein: CASSRDRAYNEQFF; CDR3 DNA: TGTGCCAGCAGCCGGGACAGGGCGTACAATGAGCAGTTCTTC
clone size: .; V gene: TRBV29-1; J gene: TRBJ1-5; D gene: TRBD1; CDR3 protein: CSVKTGNQPQHF; CDR3 DNA: TGCAGCGTTAAGACAGGGAATCAGCCCCAGCATTTT
clone size: .; V gene: TRBV10-2; J gene: TRBJ1-5; D gene: TRBD1; CDR3 protein: CASSEMGQGEPQHF; CDR3 DNA: TGCGCCAGCAGTGAAATGGGACAGGGAGAGCCCCAGCATTTT
clone size: .; V gene: TRBV10-3; J gene: TRBJ1-2; D gene: TRBD1; CDR3 protein: CAISETSVDRVYGYTF; CDR3 DNA: TGTGCCATCAGTGAGACATCAGTGGACAGGGTCTATGGCTACACCTTC
clone size: few; V gene: TRBV6-4; J gene: TRBJ2-6; D gene: TRBD2; CDR3 protein: CASSEWLAGDSGANVLTF; CDR3 DNA: TGTGCCAGCAGTGAGTGGCTAGCGGGGGACTCTGGGGCCAACGTCCTGACTTTC
clone size: .; V gene: TRBV12-3/TRBV12-4; J gene: TRBJ1-5; D gene: .; CDR3 protein: CASSRQPNQPQHF; CDR3 DNA: TGTGCCAGCAGTCGACAGCCCAATCAGCCCCAGCATTTT
clone size: .; V gene: TRBV5-6; J gene: TRBJ2-2; D gene: TRBD2; CDR3 protein: CASSRRSGKLFF; CDR3 DNA: TGTGCCAGCAGCAGGCGGAGCGGGAAGCTGTTTTTT
clone size: .; V gene: TRBV10-3; J gene: TRBJ1-1; D gene: .; CDR3 protein: CAISSQDSTEAFF; CDR3 DNA: TGTGCCATCAGTTCCCAGGATAGCACTGAAGCTTTCTTT
clone size: .; V gene: TRBV28; J gene: TRBJ1-1; D gene: .; CDR3 protein: CASSLGRANRAFF; CDR3 DNA: TGTGCCAGCAGTTTAGGGCGGGCTAATAGGGCTTTCTTT
clone size: .; V gene: TRBV25-1; J gene: TRBJ2-5; D gene: .; CDR3 protein: CASRRGRGGVETQYF; CDR3 DNA: TGTGCCAGCAGGAGGGGACGGGGCGGGGTGGAGACCCAGTACTTC
clone size: once; V gene: TRBV28; J gene: TRBJ2-1; D gene: .; CDR3 protein: CASSLINEQFF; CDR3 DNA: TGTGCCAGCAGTTTAATAAATGAGCAGTTCTTC
clone size: .; V gene: TRBV10-3; J gene: TRBJ1-2; D gene: .; CDR3 protein: CAIATVGIQGYTF; CDR3 DNA: TGTGCCATAGCGACGGTCGGCATCCAAGGCTACACCTTC
clone size: .; V gene: TRBV10-1; J gene: TRBJ1-1; D gene: .; CDR3 protein: CASTRDTGVNTEAFF; CDR3 DNA: TGCGCCAGCACTCGGGACACCGGTGTGAACACTGAAGCTTTCTTT
clone size: .; V gene: TRBV27; J gene: TRBJ2-7; D gene: .; CDR3 protein: CASSFARGSYEQYF; CDR3 DNA: TGTGCCAGCAGTTTTGCCCGAGGGTCCTACGAGCAGTACTTC
clone size: once; V gene: TRBV27; J gene: TRBJ1-1; D gene: .; CDR3 protein: CASSYTLTGNTEAFF; CDR3 DNA: TGTGCCAGCAGTTACACCCTAACAGGGAACACTGAAGCTTTCTTT
clone size: once; V gene: TRBV11-2; J gene: TRBJ2-7; D gene: .; CDR3 protein: CASSPGGPYYEQYF; CDR3 DNA: TGTGCCAGCAGCCCCGGGGGACCCTACTACGAGCAGTACTTC
clone size: .; V gene: TRBV6-5; J gene: TRBJ2-7; D gene: TRBD2; CDR3 protein: CATGLPYYEQYF; CDR3 DNA: TGTGCCACGGGACTACCGTACTACGAGCAGTACTTC
clone size: .; V gene: TRBV27; J gene: TRBJ2-3; D gene: TRBD2; CDR3 protein: CASSKGTSALRDTQYF; CDR3 DNA: TGTGCCAGCAGCAAGGGGACTAGCGCCCTCAGGGATACGCAGTATTTT
clone size: .; V gene: TRBV25-1; J gene: TRBJ1-1; D gene: .; CDR3 protein: CASSERVPNGAFF; CDR3 DNA: TGTGCCAGCAGTGAACGGGTACCCAACGGGGCTTTCTTT
clone size: .; V gene: TRBV24-1; J gene: TRBJ2-3; D gene: .; CDR3 protein: CATSQDTDTQYF; CDR3 DNA: TGTGCCACCAGTCAGGACACAGATACGCAGTATTTT
clone size: .; V gene: TRBV9; J gene: TRBJ2-2; D gene: .; CDR3 protein: CASSLSGNTGELFF; CDR3 DNA: TGTGCCAGCAGCCTATCAGGGAACACCGGGGAGCTGTTTTTT
clone size: .; V gene: TRBV6-6; J gene: TRBJ1-3; D gene: TRBD1; CDR3 protein: CASSRGSGQLFSGNTIYF; CDR3 DNA: TGTGCCAGCAGTCGAGGATCGGGACAGCTCTTCTCTGGAAACACCATATATTTT
clone size: .; V gene: TRBV28; J gene: TRBJ1-5; D gene: .; CDR3 protein: CASTSGGIVSNQPQHF; CDR3 DNA: TGTGCCAGCACCTCGGGGGGTATAGTAAGCAATCAGCCCCAGCATTTT
clone size: once; V gene: TRBV10-1; J gene: TRBJ2-3; D gene: TRBD2; CDR3 protein: CASSETGGPGDTQYF; CDR3 DNA: TGCGCCAGCAGTGAGACGGGAGGGCCTGGGGATACGCAGTATTTT
clone size: .; V gene: TRBV19; J gene: TRBJ1-1; D gene: .; CDR3 protein: CASSIDVGGGPNTEAFF; CDR3 DNA: TGTGCCAGTAGTATAGATGTCGGGGGAGGGCCAAACACTGAAGCTTTCTTT